These T cell receptor beta chains were read from a single sample in a study of CD8 T cells in ankylosing spondylitis. TCRdb re-derived calls from the 5' RACE reads in MiXCR, one entry per CDR3 protein. The sample has around 340,000 distinct CDR3 sequences; over 12% are singletons. Sequenced material: blood, either unsorted or a sorted T cell fraction (not recorded which). The origin of the receptors is a male donor with ankylosing spondylitis or in good health (not recorded which). Each CDR3 is given with its conserved first and last residue. D genes are given only for firm matches. The size of a clone is reported for some rows only, either as once, few or many, or as a class for expanded clones.

CDR3,DNA,size,length,D,J,V
CAISESIRAGSTDTQYF,TGTGCCATCAGTGAGTCGATTCGGGCGGGAAGCACAGATACGCAGTATTTT,.,17,.,TRBJ2-3,TRBV10-3
CASSSRTGVTDTQYF,TGTGCCAGCAGCTCTCGGACAGGGGTCACAGATACGCAGTATTTT,.,15,TRBD1,TRBJ2-3,TRBV7-9
CASSVETNQPQHF,TGTGCCAGCAGTGTAGAGACGAATCAGCCCCAGCATTTT,few,13,.,TRBJ1-5,TRBV2
CASTTREDGELFF,TGCGCCAGCACAACCAGGGAAGACGGGGAGCTGTTTTTT,.,13,.,TRBJ2-2,TRBV5-1
CASRPSSSYNEQFF,TGTGCCAGCAGGCCCTCGAGCTCCTACAATGAGCAGTTCTTC,.,14,.,TRBJ2-1,TRBV6-5
CSASHRTSSYNEQFF,TGCAGTGCCAGCCACAGGACTAGCTCCTACAATGAGCAGTTCTTC,.,15,TRBD2,TRBJ2-1,TRBV20-1
CASSFGSPEQFF,TGTGCCAGCAGCTTCGGCTCCCCGGAGCAGTTCTTC,few,12,.,TRBJ2-1,TRBV7-2
CASSQDLAGGTDTQYF,TGTGCCAGCAGCCAAGATCTAGCGGGAGGCACAGATACGCAGTATTTT,many,16,TRBD2,TRBJ2-3,TRBV3-1
CASSITGGYNEQFF,TGTGCCAGCAGTATAACGGGTGGCTACAATGAGCAGTTCTTC,.,14,.,TRBJ2-1,TRBV7-2
CSVEGPSFAEAFF,TGCAGCGTTGAAGGTCCCAGCTTCGCTGAAGCTTTCTTT,few,13,.,TRBJ1-1,TRBV29-1
CASSLGRPAYYEQYF,TGTGCCAGCAGCTTAGGGAGACCTGCCTACTACGAGCAGTACTTC,few,15,.,TRBJ2-7,TRBV7-8
CASSVSLATTDTQYF,TGTGCCAGCAGTGTAAGCCTAGCCACTACAGATACGCAGTATTTT,.,15,.,TRBJ2-3,TRBV12-3/TRBV12-4
CASSWTAAADTMRYTF,TGTGCCAGCAGCTGGACAGCCGCAGCCGATACTATGCGCTACACCTTC,.,16,.,TRBJ1-2,TRBV25-1
CASSLRGIGAVNEQFF,TGTGCCAGCAGTCTGAGGGGTATTGGTGCGGTCAATGAGCAGTTCTTC,many,16,.,TRBJ2-1,TRBV12-3/TRBV12-4
CSVGVARGTEAFF,TGCAGCGTTGGGGTGGCGCGGGGCACTGAAGCTTTCTTT,many,13,.,TRBJ1-1,TRBV29-1
CATSRDLTGSEAFF,TGTGCCACCAGCAGAGATCTTACGGGGAGTGAAGCTTTCTTT,.,14,.,TRBJ1-1,TRBV15
CSAREWGVHEQFF,TGCAGTGCTAGAGAGTGGGGAGTCCATGAGCAGTTCTTC,.,13,.,TRBJ2-1,TRBV20-1
CASSPRMGTQYF,TGCGCCAGCAGTCCTCGGATGGGGACCCAGTACTTC,few,12,.,TRBJ2-5,TRBV5-1
CASSQDNPGQGNQPQHF,TGCGCCAGCAGCCAAGATAATCCGGGGCAGGGCAATCAGCCCCAGCATTTT,few,17,.,TRBJ1-5,TRBV4-1
CSAGTVVRGTEAFF,TGCAGCGCCGGGACCGTCGTTCGGGGCACTGAAGCTTTCTTT,.,14,.,TRBJ1-1,TRBV29-1
CASSVGTGGNEQFF,TGTGCCAGCAGCGTCGGGACAGGGGGCAATGAGCAGTTCTTC,.,14,TRBD1,TRBJ2-1,TRBV2
CASSPTTTGSQETQYF,TGTGCCAGCTCACCGACGACGACAGGTAGTCAGGAGACCCAGTACTTC,few,16,.,TRBJ2-5,TRBV18
CASSQYEQYF,TGTGCCAGCAGCCAATACGAGCAGTACTTC,.,10,.,TRBJ2-7,TRBV2
CASSPGVGGRYEQYF,TGTGCCAGCAGCCCCGGGGTGGGGGGGCGCTACGAGCAGTACTTC,few,15,.,TRBJ2-7,TRBV3-1
CASSPALAPHGDEQFF,TGTGCCAGCAGCCCCGCTCTAGCGCCCCATGGGGATGAGCAGTTCTTC,few,16,.,TRBJ2-1,TRBV12-3/TRBV12-4
CASGRQGDQPQHF,TGTGCCAGCGGCCGACAGGGGGATCAGCCCCAGCATTTT,.,13,TRBD1,TRBJ1-5,TRBV6-1
CASSPVINTGELFF,TGTGCCAGCAGCCCCGTTATTAACACCGGGGAGCTGTTTTTT,.,14,.,TRBJ2-2,TRBV12-3/TRBV12-4
CASSEPGLSNQPQHF,TGTGCCAGCAGTGAACCGGGGTTAAGCAATCAGCCCCAGCATTTT,many,15,.,TRBJ1-5,TRBV2
CASSETGVRGEREYF,TGTGCCAGCAGTGAAACCGGTGTAAGAGGTGAGAGGGAGTACTTC,few,15,.,TRBJ2-7,TRBV25-1
CASSLGPFETQYF,TGTGCCAGCAGCCTAGGACCCTTCGAGACCCAGTACTTC,.,13,.,TRBJ2-5,TRBV9
CASSLDTPTYEQYF,TGCGCCAGCAGCTTGGACACCCCAACCTACGAGCAGTACTTC,.,14,.,TRBJ2-7,TRBV5-1
CASSQGTGVGSPLHF,TGTGCCAGCAGCCAAGGGACAGGGGTGGGGTCACCCCTCCACTTT,.,15,TRBD1,TRBJ1-6,TRBV3-1
CASSLARAELLSNEQFF,TGTGCCAGCAGCTTGGCCAGGGCAGAATTATTGAGCAATGAGCAGTTCTTC,.,17,.,TRBJ2-1,TRBV5-8
CASSLTEPNYGYTF,TGCGCCAGCAGTCTGACAGAACCTAACTATGGCTACACCTTC,few,14,.,TRBJ1-2,TRBV5-1
CASSLNGPPLGEQYF,TGCGCCAGCAGCTTGAACGGACCCCCCTTAGGGGAGCAGTACTTC,few,15,.,TRBJ2-7,TRBV5-1
CASSRANQETQYF,TGTGCCAGCAGCCGGGCCAACCAAGAGACCCAGTACTTC,.,13,.,TRBJ2-5,TRBV12-3/TRBV12-4
CSVETGSGETQYF,TGCAGCGTTGAGACAGGTTCTGGAGAGACCCAGTACTTC,few,13,.,TRBJ2-5,TRBV29-1
CASSQPQETQYF,TGCGCCAGCAGCCAACCCCAAGAGACCCAGTACTTC,few,12,.,TRBJ2-5,TRBV4-1
CATSDLPGTDIYGYTF,TGTGCCACCAGTGATTTGCCTGGGACGGATATCTATGGCTACACCTTC,many,16,.,TRBJ1-2,TRBV24-1
CASSVGVGLADQPQHF,TGTGCCAGCAGCGTGGGTGTGGGGTTAGCCGATCAGCCCCAGCATTTT,few,16,.,TRBJ1-5,TRBV9
CASSQDGRVGNTIYF,TGCGCCAGCAGCCAAGACGGCAGGGTGGGAAACACCATATATTTT,few,15,.,TRBJ1-3,TRBV4-1
CASSGTMMNTEAFF,TGTGCCAGCAGCGGGACGATGATGAACACTGAAGCTTTCTTT,few,14,.,TRBJ1-1,TRBV3-1
CASSLAGSTNEQFF,TGTGCCAGCAGCTTAGCGGGGTCTACGAATGAGCAGTTCTTC,many,14,.,TRBJ2-1,TRBV7-2
CASSPTGRGSYEQYF,TGTGCCAGTAGTCCGACAGGGAGGGGATCCTACGAGCAGTACTTC,.,15,.,TRBJ2-7,TRBV19
CASSPKNDDSGANVLTF,TGTGCCAGCAGCCCGAAAAACGACGACTCTGGGGCCAACGTCCTGACTTTC,.,17,.,TRBJ2-6,TRBV7-2
CASRPTGPSNQPQHF,TGTGCCAGCAGGCCTACAGGGCCAAGCAATCAGCCCCAGCATTTT,.,15,.,TRBJ1-5,TRBV12-3/TRBV12-4
CSAPKSQGAVEQYF,TGCAGTGCTCCTAAATCACAGGGGGCGGTCGAGCAGTACTTC,.,14,TRBD1,TRBJ2-7,TRBV20-1
CASGQQGGYTEAFF,TGCGCCAGCGGACAACAGGGTGGGTACACTGAAGCTTTCTTT,.,14,.,TRBJ1-1,TRBV5-1
CSASKGGYGYTF,TGCAGTGCTAGCAAGGGAGGCTATGGCTACACCTTC,.,12,.,TRBJ1-2,TRBV20-1
CASSPRGRALGGSYNEQFF,TGTGCCAGTAGTCCGCGCGGGAGGGCACTTGGGGGCTCCTACAATGAGCAGTTCTTC,.,19,TRBD2,TRBJ2-1,TRBV19
CASSGAGYGYTF,TGTGCCAGCAGCGGAGCTGGTTATGGCTACACCTTC,few,12,.,TRBJ1-2,TRBV4-2
CASSLDETAPDTQYF,TGTGCCAGCAGCTTAGATGAGACTGCCCCAGATACGCAGTATTTT,.,15,.,TRBJ2-3,TRBV11-3
CSAKLAPETQYF,TGCAGCGCCAAACTAGCCCCAGAGACCCAGTACTTC,.,12,.,TRBJ2-5,TRBV29-1
CASSLAQSNTEAFF,TGCGCCAGCAGCTTGGCCCAGAGCAACACTGAAGCTTTCTTT,many,14,.,TRBJ1-1,TRBV5-1
CASSLAERNREGTNEKLFF,TGTGCCAGCAGCTTAGCGGAGAGGAACAGGGAGGGTACTAATGAAAAACTGTTTTTT,.,19,.,TRBJ1-4,TRBV7-6
CASSEGSGANVLTF,TGCGCCAGCAGCGAAGGCTCTGGGGCCAACGTCCTGACTTTC,few,14,.,TRBJ2-6,TRBV5-1
CASSTNYEQYF,TGTGCCAGCAGTACCAACTACGAGCAGTACTTC,.,11,.,TRBJ2-7,TRBV6-1
CASSPGLAGGPGANVLTF,TGCGCCAGCAGCCCGGGACTAGCGGGAGGTCCTGGGGCCAACGTCCTGACTTTC,.,18,TRBD2,TRBJ2-6,TRBV5-1